The 11 T cell receptor beta chains below all came from one sample that was sequenced in a study of siplizumab effects on memory and regulatory T cells. The data were produced by immunoSEQ multiplex PCR, yet TCRdb's version contains in-frame clones alone and is incomplete. The table shows 75,000 to 100,000 clones, with roughly 94% occurring only once. The specimen was non-Treg CD4+ T cells sorted from blood. These receptors originate from a human donor in good health.

V and J are TRBV5-4 and TRBJ1-2; D gene uncertain. The germline CDR1 and CDR2 sequences are SGHNT and YYREEE (reference sequence). CDR3 length equals 12 residues. V was cut by 2 bases and J by 7 bases, with 9 bases left in between. CDR3 nucleotides: TGTGCCAGCAGCTTAGGTTTGGGTGGCTACACCTTC. It translates to CASSLGLGGYTF.

The chain uses TRBV27 and TRBJ2-5; 11 bases match TRBD1. This CDR3 contains 14 residues. Per the germline V gene, CDR1 is MNHEY and CDR2 is SMNVEV (reference sequence). J lost 11 bases, V lost 2 bases, and 7 bases had no gene match. The CDR3 spells CASSLRTGGDRQYF. For the CDR3, the DNA is TGTGCCAGCAGTTTAAGGACAGGGGGCGATCGGCAGTACTTC.

The chain combines TRBV10-1 with TRBJ2-1, with D possibly TRBD2 on 6 matching bases. V lost 5 bases, J lost 5 bases, and 13 bases lay in between. Germline V gives CDR1 WNHNN, CDR2 SYGVQD (reference sequence). The CDR3 loop spans 14 amino acids. The DNA of the CDR3 is TGCGCCAGCAGTCCGGGACTGGGGAACAATGAGCAGTTCTTC. It codes for CASSPGLGNNEQFF.

Only a few counts were recorded for this clone. The chain uses TRBV5-4 and TRBJ1-6; tentatively, D is TRBD1 (5 bases). Trimming removed 2 bases from V and 0 bases from J, with 15 bases in between. The length of the CDR3 is 18 residues. CDR1 is SGHNT, CDR2 YYREEE, per germline (reference sequence). The CDR3 region has the DNA TGTGCCAGCAGCTTTCGAGGGGCTTCACTCTCCTATAATTCACCCCTCCACTTT. Translation gives CASSFRGASLSYNSPLHF.

The J gene is TRBJ2-3, the V gene TRBV5-1, with unresolved D. Trimming left V 1 base short and J 6 bases short, with 9 bases between. The CDR3 has 13 amino acids. CDR1 SGHRS and CDR2 YFSETQ come from the germline V gene. Written as DNA, the CDR3 is TGCGCCAGCAGCTTGTTTGGTGGGGATACGCAGTATTTT. It specifies CASSLFGGDTQYF.

The chain links TRBV11-2 to TRBJ2-7; the D gene is possibly TRBD2 (6 bases). The V end was cut by 5 bases, the J end by 2 bases, with 16 bases between. The length of the CDR3 is 15 residues. The germline V gene has CDR1 SGHAT and CDR2 FQNNGV. This chain's CDR3 is CASSIFSGSTYEQYF. Written as DNA, the CDR3 is TGTGCCAGCAGCATATTCTCCGGGAGCACCTACGAGCAGTACTTC.

This clone turned up a few times. The chain has TRBV19 and TRBJ1-5; no clear D gene. The V and J ends lost 1 base and 4 bases respectively, with 17 bases between them. There are 17 residues in the CDR3. CDR1 and CDR2 from the germline V gene are LNHDA and SQIVND (reference sequence). CDR3 nucleotides: TGTGCCAGTAGTATAGGGAAAGGGCAGGCCCCTAATCAGCCCCAGCATTTT. Translation gives CASSIGKGQAPNQPQHF.

The gene calls are TRBV30 and TRBJ1-1; D unclear. Germline V gene lookup returns CDR1 GTSNPN and CDR2 SVGIG (reference sequence). CDR3 length: 12 amino acids. V lost 4 bases and J lost 3, with 9 bases in between. CDR3 sequence reads: CAWIMDHTEAFF. CDR3 nucleotide sequence: TGTGCCTGGATCATGGACCACACTGAAGCTTTCTTT. Supplemented by reference TRBV30 and TRBJ1-1, the full variable domain reads SQTIHQWPATLVQPVGSPLSLECTVEGTSNPNLYWYRQAAGRGLQLLFYSVGIGQISSEVPQNLSASRPQDRQFILSSKKLLLSDSGFYLCAWIMDHTEAFFGQGTRLTVV.

This clone was found once. This chain links TRBV15 with TRBJ2-7; 7 nucleotides agree with TRBD1. The CDR3 is 16 amino acids. Germline loops: CDR1 LNHNV, CDR2 YYDKDF (reference sequence). The trim removed 3 bases at V and 3 bases at J, leaving 11 bases unmatched. CDR3 region: CATSSPTTGTDYEQYF. CDR3 in DNA: TGTGCCACCAGCAGCCCCACCACCGGGACAGACTACGAGCAGTACTTC.

V and J are TRBV7-3 and TRBJ2-2, with D maybe TRBD1 (6 bases). CDR1 is SGHTA, CDR2 FQGTGA, per germline. The CDR3 contains 15 residues. V lost 1 base to trimming and J lost 5 bases, with 11 bases between them. The CDR3 DNA sequence: TGTGCCAGCAGCTTAATAGGGACACCGACCGGGGAGCTGTTTTTT. It translates to CASSLIGTPTGELFF.

The rearrangement links TRBV28 to TRBJ2-1, with D possibly matching TRBD2 (5 bases). The CDR3 covers 13 residues. Germline CDR1 is MDHEN and CDR2 is SYDVKM. Between the trimmed V and J ends, which lost 5 bases and 7 bases, there was a span of 12 bases. The CDR3 bases are TGTGCCAGCAGTCCCCCCCAGCGGAATGAGCAGTTCTTC. Residues: CASSPPQRNEQFF. Filled out from reference TRBV28 and TRBJ2-1, the complete variable domain reads DVKVTQSSRYLVKRTGEKVFLECVQDMDHENMFWYRQDPGLGLRLIYFSYDVKMKEKGDIPEGYSVSREKKERFSLILESASTNQTSMYLCASSPPQRNEQFFGPGTRLTVL.